The T cell receptor (beta chain) under discussion was sequenced for a study of blood T cell repertoires in COVID-19. Study information: Researchers got acute and convalescent COVID-19 samples from the United States, Italy and Spain. The cDNA or gDNA used as material had been derived from T cells, B-cell-depleted T cells, or PBMCs.

Clinical histories supplied by participants themselves formed the basis of cohort assignment. The germline CDR1 and CDR2 sequences are SGHRS and YFSETQ. CDR3 length equals 15 residues. With V trimmed by 4 bases and J by 5 bases, 11 bases remained unmatched. Per the original methods: Reference gene primer amplification yielded estimated nucleated cell counts. Profiling relied on immunoSEQ multiplex PCR, and the TCRdb table lists in-frame clones only, not all of them. The DNA gave D and trimming, while V, J and clone size come from that table. The sample has approximately 200,000 clones, around 90% seen once.

The sample comprised PBMCs or T cells enriched from blood (not recorded which). The chain has TRBV5-1 and TRBJ1-1, with 7 bases identical to TRBD1. The origin of this receptor is a man aged 18 to 29 with acute COVID-19. CDR3: CASSVGQARGTEAFF. CDR3 nucleotides: TGCGCCAGCAGCGTCGGACAGGCCCGAGGGACTGAAGCTTTCTTT.